The 25 T cell receptor beta chains below come from one sample, sequenced in a study of blood T cell repertoires in COVID-19. Sequencing used immunoSEQ multiplex PCR; TCRdb keeps in-frame clones, though not all of them. The table lists about 230,000 clones, approximately 84% of them singletons. Sequenced input: peripheral blood. The receptors shown here come from a man aged 45 to 65 with COVID-19, enrolled during active disease.

The chain links TRBV6-2 or TRBV6-3 to TRBJ2-5; the D gene is possibly TRBD2 (6 bases). V gave up 5 bases and J gave up 1 base, with 17 bases separating them. CDR3 length: 16 amino acids. Germline V lookup: CDR1 MNHEY, CDR2 SVGEGT. Here the CDR3 DNA reads TGTGCCAGCAGTGCCGAACTAGCTTTCCTCCAAGAGACCCAGTACTTC. Protein product: CASSAELAFLQETQYF.

The V and J genes are TRBV7-9 and TRBJ1-2; D perhaps matches TRBD1 (5 bases). Trimming took off 1 base at V and 2 bases at J, with 8 bases between the two ends. CDR1 and CDR2 (germline): SEHNR, FQNEAQ (reference sequence). The CDR3 runs 14 residues. The CDR3 spells CASSLGRQNYGYTF. The CDR3, as DNA: TGTGCCAGCAGCTTAGGACGACAGAACTATGGCTACACCTTC.

This rearrangement joins TRBV9 to TRBJ2-1; no clear D gene. V was trimmed by 4 bases and J by 11 bases, leaving 19 bases between them. The V gene's germline CDR1 is SGDLS and CDR2 YYNGEE. The CDR3 has 14 amino acids. This CDR3 is CASSSLISRYQQFF. The CDR3 nucleotides read TGTGCCAGCAGCTCACTTATTTCTCGGTACCAGCAGTTCTTC.

The chain recombines TRBV19 with TRBJ1-1, with 9 bases aligning to TRBD1. V shed 0 bases and J 5 bases; nucleotides not matched to a gene: 1. Germline V gene data show CDR1 as LNHDA and CDR2 as SQIVND (reference sequence). The CDR3 loop spans 14 amino acids. Written as DNA, the CDR3 is TGTGCCAGTAGTATAGAGGGACAGGGTACTGAAGCTTTCTTT. Translating gives CASSIEGQGTEAFF.

The rearrangement joins TRBV11-3 to TRBJ2-2; D gene unclear. The germline V and J ends were trimmed by 2 bases and 5 bases, with 6 bases remaining between them. The CDR3 is 13 residues long. Germline loops: CDR1 SGHNT, CDR2 YENEEA. CDR3 bases: TGTGCCAGCAGCTTATATCCGACCGGGGAGCTGTTTTTT. As protein: CASSLYPTGELFF. The entire variable domain, with the rest obtained from reference TRBV11-3 and TRBJ2-2, is as follows: EAGVVQSPRYKIIEKKQPVAFWCNPISGHNTLYWYLQNLGQGPELLIRYENEEAVDDSQLPKDRFSAERLKGVDSTLKIQPAELGDSAVYLCASSLYPTGELFFGEGSRLTVL.

The J gene is TRBJ2-7, the V gene TRBV19; D gene unclear. The CDR3 spans 14 residues. CDR1 is LNHDA, CDR2 SQIVND, per germline (reference sequence). Between the trimmed V and J ends, which lost 3 bases and 2 bases, there was a span of 11 bases. The CDR3 nucleotides are TGTGCCAGTAGTATGTGGGCAGGTACCTACGAGCAGTACTTC. Protein: CASSMWAGTYEQYF. Full variable domain (remainder filled in from reference TRBV19 and TRBJ2-7): DGGITQSPKYLFRKEGQNVTLSCEQNLNHDAMYWYRQDPGQGLRLIYYSQIVNDFQKGDIAEGYSVSREKKESFPLTVTSAQKNPTAFYLCASSMWAGTYEQYFGPGTRLTVT.

The chain has TRBV19 and TRBJ2-7; D remains ambiguous. The V gene's germline CDR1 is LNHDA and CDR2 SQIVND (reference sequence). V shed 2 bases and J shed 3 bases, with 14 bases lying between them. CDR3 size: 15 residues. CDR3 DNA: TGTGCCAGTAGTATAAGGTCAATTCCGGGCTACGAGCAGTACTTC. This gives the protein CASSIRSIPGYEQYF. The whole variable domain, filled in from reference TRBV19 and TRBJ2-7, reads DGGITQSPKYLFRKEGQNVTLSCEQNLNHDAMYWYRQDPGQGLRLIYYSQIVNDFQKGDIAEGYSVSREKKESFPLTVTSAQKNPTAFYLCASSIRSIPGYEQYFGPGTRLTVT.

The rearrangement uses TRBV12-3 or TRBV12-4 and TRBJ2-1, with a tentative D call TRBD2 (5 bases). The CDR3 totals 12 residues. Trimming shortened V by 6 bases and J by 6 bases, and 9 bases separated the two germline ends. CDR3 amino acids: CASRAEGNEQFF. As DNA, the CDR3 is TGTGCCAGCAGAGCCGAGGGCAATGAGCAGTTCTTC.

The V gene is TRBV27, the J gene TRBJ2-7; TRBD2 matches 9 bases. Trimming removed 6 bases from V and 5 bases from J; junction bases left unmatched: 11. There are 15 residues in the CDR3. Germline V lookup: CDR1 MNHEY, CDR2 SMNVEV (reference sequence). As DNA, the CDR3 is TGTGCCAGCAGCATTGGCGGGAGGGCCTTCGACGAGCAGTACTTC. Translation: CASSIGGRAFDEQYF.

CDR3: CSVEGASGSLDEQYF. The CDR3 bases are TGCAGCGTTGAAGGAGCTAGCGGGAGTCTGGACGAGCAGTACTTC. V is TRBV29-1 and J is TRBJ2-7, with 10 bases aligning to TRBD2. This CDR3 has 15 amino acids. The V gene's germline CDR1 is SQVTM and CDR2 ANQGSEA. The trim removed 1 base at V and 5 bases at J, leaving 8 bases unmatched.

This clone was found a few times. The rearrangement joins TRBV25-1 to TRBJ2-5; 8 bases line up with TRBD2. Germline CDR1 MGHDK, CDR2 SYGVNS. This CDR3 has 15 amino acids. The junction had 4 bases not matched to a gene; V was cut back by 1 base and J by 3 bases. In DNA, the CDR3 is TGTGCCAGCAGTGAATTGGCGGGGGGAAAAGAGACCCAGTACTTC. Amino acids: CASSELAGGKETQYF.

This rearrangement joins TRBV6-2 or TRBV6-3 to TRBJ2-1, with 7 bases fitting TRBD2. Germline loops: CDR1 MNHEY, CDR2 SVGEGT. V gave up 0 bases and J gave up 4 bases; unmatched junction bases: 6. This CDR3 comprises 16 residues. The CDR3 loop reads CASSYSTQRGYNEQFF. The CDR3 DNA follows: TGTGCCAGCAGTTACTCCACCCAGCGGGGATACAATGAGCAGTTCTTC.

A single count supports this clone. CDR3 sequence (DNA): TGTGCCAGCAGCGGCATCAAGGGGGGGATTGAGTCAGATACGCAGTATTTT. Amino acid sequence: CASSGIKGGIESDTQYF. This sequence joins TRBV9 and TRBJ2-3; tentatively, D is TRBD2 (7 bases). In germline, CDR1 is SGDLS, CDR2 YYNGEE. Trimming took 3 bases from V and 4 from J, leaving 21 bases between them. The CDR3 spans 17 residues. The variable domain in full, with the rest retrieved from reference TRBV9 and TRBJ2-3, is DSGVTQTPKHLITATGQRVTLRCSPRSGDLSVYWYQQSLDQGLQFLIQYYNGEERAKGNILERFSAQQFPDLHSELNLSSLELGDSALYFCASSGIKGGIESDTQYFGPGTRLTVL.

The chain carries TRBV5-1 and TRBJ2-3, with TRBD2 matching 7 bases. This CDR3 comprises 14 residues. Germline loops: CDR1 SGHRS, CDR2 YFSETQ. V dropped 0 bases and J dropped 6; count of bases not matched to a gene: 4. The CDR3 bases are TGCGCCAGCAGCTTGGCCGCGGGGGACGATACGCAGTATTTT. Its protein is CASSLAAGDDTQYF. Full variable domain (outside the CDR3, taken from reference TRBV5-1 and TRBJ2-3): KAGVTQTPRYLIKTRGQQVTLSCSPISGHRSVSWYQQTPGQGLQFLFEYFSETQRNKGNFPGRFSGRQFSNSRSEMNVSTLELGDSALYLCASSLAAGDDTQYFGPGTRLTVL.

The chain links TRBV12-3 or TRBV12-4 to TRBJ1-5; no definite D call. The CDR3 is 13 residues long. Trimming took off 9 bases at V and 2 bases at J, with 11 bases between the two ends. The CDR3 nucleotides read TGTGCCAGTCGCGTGGCGGGCAATCAGCCCCAGCATTTT. Its protein is CASRVAGNQPQHF.

This clone was found a few times. The chain couples TRBV5-6 to TRBJ1-3; D gene unclear. The germline V gene encodes CDR1 SGHDT and CDR2 YYEEEE. V was pared by 2 bases and J by 0 bases, with 15 bases between. The CDR3 spans 17 residues. CDR3 region: CASSFAASSYSGNTIYF. CDR3 in DNA: TGTGCCAGCAGCTTTGCGGCCAGCAGCTACTCTGGAAACACCATATATTTT.

The V call is TRBV5-6, the J call TRBJ2-2; no firm D call. Trimming took off 4 bases at V and 6 bases at J, with 19 bases between the two ends. Germline CDR1 and CDR2: SGHDT and YYEEEE. This CDR3 spans 16 amino acids. The CDR3 DNA reads as TGTGCCAGCAGCCCATCAGTCCCCACCCCCGCCGGGGAGCTGTTTTTT. The encoded protein is CASSPSVPTPAGELFF.

This clone was picked up one time. The V call is TRBV5-1, the J call TRBJ1-2, with a weak D call TRBD1 (5 bases). The CDR3 contains 15 residues. Germline loops: CDR1 SGHRS, CDR2 YFSETQ. V was cut by 4 bases and J by 4 bases, with 17 bases left in between. The CDR3 spells CASSPGRGVGYGYTF. For the CDR3, the DNA is TGCGCCAGCAGCCCCGGGAGGGGCGTAGGCTATGGCTACACCTTC.

The chain has TRBV24-1 and TRBJ1-3, with unresolved D. Per germline, CDR1 KGHDR and CDR2 SFDVKD. This CDR3 has 13 amino acids. V was clipped by 5 bases and J by 2 bases, with 6 bases between them. The CDR3 bases are TGTGCCACCAGTGGCAGCGCTGGAAACACCATATATTTT. Translated: CATSGSAGNTIYF.

By its share, this clone is medium-sized. The gene calls are TRBV11-2 and TRBJ2-7, with TRBD1 as a possible D gene (5 bases). Deletions cut 0 bases from V and 4 bases from J, with 13 bases between. The CDR3 is 15 amino acids. CDR1 and CDR2 (germline): SGHAT, FQNNGV. The DNA of the CDR3 is TGTGCCAGCAGCTTAGATGCCGACAGATTATACGAGCAGTACTTC. Its translation is CASSLDADRLYEQYF.

The chain has TRBV10-3 and TRBJ2-2, with 9 positions matching TRBD1. The germline V gene has CDR1 ENHRY and CDR2 SYGVKD. This CDR3 has 16 residues. V was pared by 0 bases and J by 4 bases, with 3 bases of the junction left unmatched. The CDR3 is CAISESQGAFTGELFF. The CDR3 DNA reads as TGTGCCATCAGTGAGTCACAGGGGGCGTTCACCGGGGAGCTGTTTTTT.

The chain employs TRBV19 and TRBJ1-5; 7 nucleotides match TRBD1. V was pared by 7 bases and J by 3 bases, with 9 bases of the junction left unmatched. The germline gives CDR1 LNHDA, CDR2 SQIVND (reference sequence). This CDR3 region has 15 residues. The CDR3 DNA reads as TGTGCCAGTACGTTAGGCAGGGGGACCAATCAGCCCCAGCATTTT. Translated: CASTLGRGTNQPQHF.

This clone showed up just a few times. The rearrangement joins TRBV10-3 to TRBJ2-1; 9 bases match TRBD2. CDR3 length: 13 residues. With 10 bases clipped from V and 4 bases from J, the junction kept 5 bases outside the gene matches. CDR1 ENHRY and CDR2 SYGVKD come from the germline V gene. The CDR3, as DNA: TGTGCCACTTTAGCGGGGGAATACAATGAGCAGTTCTTC. This translates into CATLAGEYNEQFF.

This chain connects TRBV27 to TRBJ1-4, with 9 bases that match TRBD1. CDR1 is MNHEY, CDR2 SMNVEV, per germline (reference sequence). This CDR3 contains 14 residues. V shed 5 bases and J 12 bases; nucleotides not matched to a gene: 10. In DNA form, the CDR3 reads TGTGCCAGCAGTGTAACAGGGGGCGGGCCCCAACTGTTTTTT. This translates into CASSVTGGGPQLFF.

This clone appeared once. This sequence joins TRBV4-3 and TRBJ2-5, with D possibly TRBD2 on 6 matching bases. The length of the CDR3 is 15 residues. Germline-derived CDR1 and CDR2 are LGHNA and YSLEER. The V end was cut by 1 base, the J end by 5 bases, with 14 bases between. The DNA of the CDR3 is TGCGCCAGCAGCCAAGGACGTTTGGCGGGGGAGACCCAGTACTTC. It is translated as CASSQGRLAGETQYF.